This record covers a single T cell receptor (beta chain). Per the authors' pipeline: For nucleated cells, counts were estimated from reference gene primer amplification. Assay: immunoSEQ multiplex PCR; the TCRdb copy retains only in-frame clones and omits some. V, J and clone size derive from that table, while D and trimming were established from the DNA sequence. This repertoire shows 400,000 or so clones, 88% found once; its top ten account for roughly 1.9%. Looked up from germline, CDR1 is SGHKS and CDR2 is YYEKEE (reference sequence). This CDR3 comprises 15 residues. V lost 3 bases and J lost 1; bases outside the gene matches: 6. This entry is derived from a study of blood T cell repertoires in COVID-19. The overall study: Some COVID-19 samples were acute and others convalescent; all came from the United States, Italy and Spain. The analysed material was cDNA or gDNA that came from T cells, B-cell-depleted T cells, or PBMCs.

Cohort allocation depended upon clinical history that participants reported. The sequence derives from a woman in her thirties or forties with acute COVID-19. The sequencing sample was made of PBMCs or T cells enriched from blood (not recorded which). This chain uses TRBV5-5 with TRBJ1-1; TRBD1 matches at 7 bases. CDR3 sequence reads: CASSYRQGGNTEAFF. Here the CDR3 DNA reads TGTGCCAGCAGCTACAGACAGGGAGGGAACACTGAAGCTTTCTTT.